The following is a TCR beta chain sequence with its context. Its antigen is still unknown. These data belong to a study of CXCR3-negative and CXCR3-positive naive CD8 T cells. Study information: Across all libraries, TRB reads numbered roughly 140 million, with about 1.5 +/- 0.3 million in each library.

Germline V gene data show CDR1 as SQVTM and CDR2 as ANQGSEA. This CDR3 region has 14 residues. The libraries of TRB cDNA were prepared using 5' RACE with UMI labels. TCRdb re-called the 5' RACE reads; every CDR3 protein appears as one record, without DNA. The sample holds approximately 58,000 distinct CDR3 sequences. General study findings and limits: Naive subsets expressed similar surface CD5; TRB CDR3 features served to infer TCR strength.

The rearrangement joins TRBV29-1 to TRBJ1-2; without DNA, the TCRdb call of TRBD1 cannot be checked. Sequencing was done on a sample of naive CXCR3- CD8+ T cells from blood. The subset here: CD45RO-CCR7+CD27+CD95- naive CD8+ T cells lacking CXCR3 (TNR3-). This TCR derives from a human donor in good health. Some clones in this sample may be carry-over from other donors' samples. The CDR3 loop is CSVEDGRGSYGYTF.